This TCR beta chain was retrieved from a study of cytomegalovirus exposure and HLA in healthy donors listed by TCRdb under 2017. A note on the overall study: In an earlier analysis of 587 of the donors, 276 Gb of sequence data and some 120 million unique TCR beta sequences from roughly 200 million T cells were reported. Alongside the repertoire data, information on donor age, sex, ethnicity and CMV serostatus was compiled. The genetic ancestry cluster associated with self-reported Caucasian donors included roughly four fifths of the 300 to 450 genotyped donors. Roughly five DR-DQ haplotypes were treated as single units for association and clustering because of strong linkage in the cohort. A later genetic analysis used genome-wide SNP genotypes for about 60% of the 666 donors, treating that subset as a discovery cohort. The study used immunosequencing to profile the T cell repertoires of approximately 650 subjects and linked those repertoires to cytomegalovirus serostatus. All discovery cohort repertoires had been generated using a single sequencing platform. Along with the approximately 650-subject first cohort, a separate validation cohort of 120 different subjects was used. The study aimed to test whether cataloging public T cell receptors could reveal signatures of past pathogen exposure. Both class I and class II loci were covered by HLA typing, at four-digit resolution. To decide whether each TCR beta V gene segment behaved as functional or pseudogenic, an earlier analysis of 587 of the donors relied on high-throughput TCR beta sequencing. The study combined high-throughput TCR immunosequencing, statistical association of individual TCRs with disease status, and machine learning to predict cytomegalovirus infection status. A later analysis re-analyzed previously published TCR beta repertoires from hundreds of donors and added high-resolution HLA genotyping to study TCR occurrence patterns. Among around 400 genotyped donors of the cohort, an average of roughly 240,000 unique TCR beta nucleotide sequences were sequenced per donor, roughly a sixth of them non-productive. Roughly 300 gigabases of sequencing data and around 85 million unique TCR sequences made up an early release that covered roughly 670 HLA-typed donors. The number of donors typed differed by locus, with about 629-630 for A, B, C, DRB1 and DQB1, around 560 for DQA1, about 610 for DPA1, and around 460 for DPB1. Rather than drawing on any new phenotypic data, the later analysis identified candidate immune exposures from TCR beta sequences and the way those sequences occurred across donors.

The cohort consisted of hundreds of healthy bone marrow donors. At the time of sampling, every cohort member was nominally healthy, though immune exposures that went unrecorded were likely present. The donor was CMV seronegative and was included in the group of a few hundred seronegative cohort members. Each donor provided a peripheral blood sample, and peripheral blood mononuclear cells were used for TCR beta sequencing. The Qiagen DNeasy Blood Extraction Kit was used to extract genomic DNA from the blood cell samples. Libraries were prepared through the immunoSEQ multiplex PCR assay. For the multiplex PCR, a mixture combining 60 forward primers for TCR Vbeta segments and 13 reverse primers for TCR Jbeta segments was used. Amplification of the CDR3 region of rearranged TCR beta genes was performed with a multiplex PCR assay on genomic DNA. The Illumina HiSeq System was used to sequence the amplified TCR beta libraries as 87-base-pair reads. Regarding the original processing steps: A later analysis tallied roughly 78 million unique TCR beta chains across the 700 or so repertoires, and roughly 11 million of those chains were shared by two or more donors. To remove PCR and sequencing errors, raw reads were error-corrected and collapsed into unique sequences using a nearest-neighbor algorithm that merged closely related sequences. Alignment of CDR3 sequences to IMGT reference sequences was used to assign V, D and J gene segments. Each retained sequence needed at least a six-nucleotide match to both a V gene segment and a J gene segment. Rearrangements were classified as productive when the CDR3 lacked stop codons and remained in frame with V and J, and all other rearrangements were classified as non-productive. CDR3 was defined according to IMGT convention as the region running from the second conserved V-encoded cysteine to the conserved J-encoded phenylalanine. Sequences without an unambiguous match to a single V gene segment were excluded from the earlier analysis of about 630 of the donors. An earlier analysis of approximately 590 of the donors classified V segments as functional when productive rearrangements were above 56.7% and as segregating when the standard deviation between donors was above 5%. A statistical classification framework was built to diagnose cytomegalovirus status from the catalog of TCR beta chain sequences. V and J gene assignment, in a later analysis, came from comparing TCR nucleotide sequences with IMGT/GENE-DB human TR gene sequences. The TCRdist pipeline was used in a later analysis to assign CDR3 sequences and most-parsimonious VDJ recombination scenarios. A later analysis defined each TCR beta chain by its CDR3 amino acid sequence plus V-gene family, and excluded reads lacking a unique V-gene family. To address suspected cross-contamination and a sequencing artifact, a later analysis removed approximately 600 highly shared, low-generation-probability nucleotide sequences. In a later analysis, a clonal expansion index for each public chain was calculated from normalized within-repertoire ranks of inferred template counts. Generation probabilities in a later analysis came from a VDJ recombination model fitted to out-of-frame rearrangements, and those results were checked against IGoR. Hypergeometric tests were used in a later analysis to score TCR-TCR, TCR-HLA and TCR-CMV co-occurrence, with a repertoire-size bias correction applied to the TCR pairs. To estimate false discovery rates, a later analysis permuted the HLA or CMV assignments 20 times. In a later analysis, co-occurring TCRs were grouped using DBSCAN, and TCRdist sequence similarity was added for clustering within HLA-allele-positive subsets. For co-occurrence clustering, repertoires with fewer than 30,000 or more than 120,000 public chains were excluded, along with several repertoires with anomalous nucleotide sharing. Entries here come from immuneACCESS through TCRdb and include only in-frame sequences with V and J called. Some clones fail to appear in such tables; in the studies checked, an unresolved V gene covers under half of the shortfall, and the cause of the remainder is unknown. From that table come the V and J calls and clone size; the DNA was used to work out D and trimming. Within this sample are some 140,000 clones, with around four fifths of them counted one time only. Approximately 1.4% of the sample is taken by the ten largest.

Findings and caveats that apply to the study as a whole: Because HLA typing was missing for some donors at each locus, association tests included only the typed subset. The study listed 150 to 200 TCR beta chains as associated with cytomegalovirus. Some IMGT-functional V segments, including TRBV6-2 and TRBV6-3, could not be distinguished by the 87-base-pair reads and were therefore excluded. Roughly uniform sequencing depth across donors was assumed in presence/absence analyses, although this assumption may not hold. Broadly in line with IMGT annotations, most TCR beta V segments showed up in productive rearrangements about 87% or about 30% of the time in an earlier analysis of around 550 of the donors. A later analysis found that most CMV-associated TCR beta chains appeared HLA-restricted, with HLA associations seemingly driven largely by CMV exposure. According to a later genetic analysis, donors in an Asian-associated ancestry cluster had fewer N-insertions in productive TCRs than the approximately 670-donor mean. A group of highly shared sequence variants was considered likely to be a technical artifact of the sequencing pipeline. For the cohort, immune exposure information was limited to CMV serostatus. Linkage disequilibrium might explain the correlated functional status among segregating V segments, but an unknown experimental factor could not be excluded. Strong co-occurrence of HLA alleles, especially DR and DQ, made assigning TCR associations to individual alleles difficult. Across donors, most TCR sequences were observed very rarely, whereas some public TCRs were present in many individuals. An association between a missense DCLRE1C variant and V-gene and J-gene trimming of TCR beta chains was found in a later genetic analysis and replicated in an independent cohort. In this cohort, only TCR beta chains were sequenced, and detectable features were limited by the absence of alpha or paired-chain data. In a later analysis, about 17,000 TCR beta sequences were associated with specific HLA alleles at a false discovery rate of 0.05. A few of the identified cytomegalovirus-associated TCR beta chains were confirmed in vitro to be specific for cytomegalovirus antigens. According to the authors, the approach could potentially be generalized to other disease states and immunological phenotypes. A further reported finding was that TCR beta sequences accurately predicted the HLA-A and HLA-B alleles for most subjects in the first cohort. According to a later analysis, parvovirus B19, influenza, CMV and Epstein-Barr virus appeared linked to several top co-occurrence clusters. In a later analysis, TCR association rates were found to vary across HLA loci, with the most associated TCRs seen for DRB1 alleles and the fewest for HLA-C alleles. The earlier analysis of 587 of the donors excluded approximately 17 rarely observed V segments, including chromosome 9 orphons, because counts were too low. In both the original and validation cohorts, the classifier was reported to diagnose cytomegalovirus status with high specificity and sensitivity. In a later analysis, HLA-associated TCR beta chains showed more clonal expansion and lower generation probabilities than non-associated chains that were equally common.

About this clone: The target of this receptor is not known. It has no much larger one-base neighbor in the sample; base qualities were not kept.

Reading the germline V gene (reference sequence) gives CDR1 LNHDA and CDR2 SQIVND. The CDR3 contains 13 residues, cysteine and phenylalanine counted. CDR3 DNA is the only sequence kept; it has 39 bases, read in frame from the first base. V is reduced by 1 base and J by 13 bases, leaving a spacing of 14 bases between them. Sequencing was done on a sample of PBMCs. The receptor chain draws on TRBV19 and TRBJ1-5, with no D gene named confidently. The clonotype was recovered from a woman aged 40 to 50 in good health and CMV-seronegative. The CDR3 loop reads CASSIGLDKRQHF. At the DNA level, the sequence is TGTGCCAGTAGTATAGGTCTCGACAAAAGGCAGCATTTT.